These 8 T cell receptor beta chains originate from one sample sequenced in a study of blood T cell repertoires in COVID-19. Measured with immunoSEQ multiplex PCR; TCRdb has only the in-frame clones, and not every one. Here the sample spans some 250,000 clones, 80% to 90% being singletons. The sample was peripheral blood. The receptors shown here come from a man between 60 and 75 years old with acute or convalescent COVID-19.

The chain recombines TRBV19 with TRBJ2-1, with 9 bases lining up with TRBD1. The trim removed 5 bases at V and 0 bases at J, leaving 8 bases unmatched. The CDR3 sequence is 17 residues long. Per the germline V gene, CDR1 is LNHDA and CDR2 is SQIVND (reference sequence). This CDR3 reads CASSPGQGLSSYNEQFF. The CDR3 DNA reads TGTGCCAGTAGTCCGGGACAGGGTTTAAGCTCCTACAATGAGCAGTTCTTC.

This chain uses TRBV5-1 with TRBJ2-1; the match to TRBD2 covers 16 bases. The CDR3 is made up of 17 amino acids. Germline values: CDR1 SGHRS, CDR2 YFSETQ. V shed 6 bases and J 1 base; nucleotides not matched to a gene: 4. The CDR3 DNA is TGCGCCAGCAAGGGACTAGCGGGGGGGATGTCCTACAATGAGCAGTTCTTC. This sequence encodes CASKGLAGGMSYNEQFF.

The chain joins TRBV5-1 to TRBJ2-4, with unresolved D. The CDR3 is made up of 13 amino acids. V gave up 0 bases and J gave up 7 bases, with 8 bases separating them. Germline CDR1 reads SGHRS; CDR2 reads YFSETQ. The CDR3 DNA reads as TGCGCCAGCAGCTTGGCTGTCCCGAACATTCAGTACTTC. Its protein product is CASSLAVPNIQYF.

J is TRBJ1-5 and V is TRBV4-2; D is perhaps TRBD1 (5 bases). Germline CDR1 and CDR2: LGHNA and YNFKEQ. The germline V and J ends were trimmed by 4 bases and 2 bases, with 12 bases remaining between them. The CDR3 is made up of 15 amino acids. The CDR3 nucleotides read TGTGCCAGCAGCCGGGGCAGGGATGGCAATCAGCCCCAGCATTTT. It is translated as CASSRGRDGNQPQHF.

The rearrangement links TRBV29-1 to TRBJ2-1, with 15 bases matching TRBD2. CDR1 SQVTM and CDR2 ANQGSEA come from the germline V gene. This CDR3 contains 18 residues. V shed 6 bases and J 3 bases; nucleotides not matched to a gene: 12. CDR3 region: CSVAGWTSGRANYNEQFF. In DNA, the CDR3 is TGCAGCGTCGCCGGGTGGACTAGCGGGAGGGCCAACTACAATGAGCAGTTCTTC.

This chain connects TRBV6-5 to TRBJ2-7; 7 bases map to TRBD1. The V and J ends lost 0 bases and 3 bases, in that order; junction bases with no gene match: 5. Germline CDR1 and CDR2: MNHEY and SVGAGI. The CDR3 contains 15 residues. The CDR3 DNA sequence: TGTGCCAGCAGTTACTCGGACAGGAGATTCTACGAGCAGTACTTC. Residues: CASSYSDRRFYEQYF.

V and J are TRBV7-6 and TRBJ1-4; 7 positions match TRBD1. The CDR3 runs 16 residues. Losses at the gene ends were 5 bases for V and 3 bases for J; bases not matched to a gene: 9. Germline-derived CDR1 and CDR2 are SGHVS and FNYEAQ. Here the CDR3 reads CASSQSTGLANEKLFF. The CDR3 DNA reads as TGTGCCAGCAGCCAGTCGACAGGGTTGGCTAATGAAAAACTGTTTTTT.

The rearrangement joins TRBV3-1 (or the pseudogene TRBV3-2) to TRBJ1-4, with a tentative D call TRBD1 (6 bases). Trimming shortened V by 4 bases and J by 8 bases, and 20 bases separated the two germline ends. CDR3 length: 16 residues. Germline V gene lookup returns CDR1 LGHDT and CDR2 YNNKEL (reference sequence). The CDR3 here is CASSRTGDRLQEKLFF. DNA of the CDR3: TGTGCCAGCAGCCGCACAGGCGACAGGTTACAGGAAAAACTGTTTTTT.